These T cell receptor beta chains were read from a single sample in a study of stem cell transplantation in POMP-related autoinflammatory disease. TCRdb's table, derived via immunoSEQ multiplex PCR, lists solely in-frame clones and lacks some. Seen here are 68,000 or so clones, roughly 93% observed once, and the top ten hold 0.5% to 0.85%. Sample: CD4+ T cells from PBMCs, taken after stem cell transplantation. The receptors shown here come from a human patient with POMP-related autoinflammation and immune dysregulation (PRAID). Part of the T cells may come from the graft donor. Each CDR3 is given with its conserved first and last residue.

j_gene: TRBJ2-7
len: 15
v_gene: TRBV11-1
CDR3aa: CASSLSVGNSYEQYF

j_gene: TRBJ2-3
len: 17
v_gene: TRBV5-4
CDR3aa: CASSHSSGTAPSDTQYF

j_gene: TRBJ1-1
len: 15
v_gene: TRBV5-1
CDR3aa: CASSYGRGYNTEAFF

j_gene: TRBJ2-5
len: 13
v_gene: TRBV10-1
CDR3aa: CASSEGVQETQYF

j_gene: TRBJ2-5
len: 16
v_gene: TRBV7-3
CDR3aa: CASSLGPAGAEETQYF

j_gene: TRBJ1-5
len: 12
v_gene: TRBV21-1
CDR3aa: CASSKEVQPQHF

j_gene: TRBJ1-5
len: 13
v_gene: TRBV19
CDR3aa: CASSPDRNQPQHF

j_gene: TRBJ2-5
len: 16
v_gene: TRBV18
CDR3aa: CATSVRQGNYQETQYF

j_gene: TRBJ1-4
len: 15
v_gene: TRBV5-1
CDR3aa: CASSRVRDRGEKLFF

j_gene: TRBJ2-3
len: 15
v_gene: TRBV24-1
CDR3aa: CATSGLAGRTDTQYF

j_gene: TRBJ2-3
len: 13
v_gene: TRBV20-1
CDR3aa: CSASRGRTDTQYF

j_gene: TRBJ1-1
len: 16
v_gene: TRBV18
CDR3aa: CASSPSSTGGNTEAFF

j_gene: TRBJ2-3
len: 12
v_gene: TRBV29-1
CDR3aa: CSGATGSDTQYF

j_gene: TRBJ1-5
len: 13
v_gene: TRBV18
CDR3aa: CASSPSLDQPQHF

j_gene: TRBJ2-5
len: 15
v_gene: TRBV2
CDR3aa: CASSEAAWIQETQYF

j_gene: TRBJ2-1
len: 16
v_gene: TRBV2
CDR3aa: CASSGLATSSYNEQFF

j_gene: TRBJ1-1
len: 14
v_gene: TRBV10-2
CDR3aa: CASSEVGAGTEAFF

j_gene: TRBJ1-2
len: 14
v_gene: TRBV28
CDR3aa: CASSFPPPAYGYTF

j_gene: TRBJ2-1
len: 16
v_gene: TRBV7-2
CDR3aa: CASSPRALHSYNEQFF

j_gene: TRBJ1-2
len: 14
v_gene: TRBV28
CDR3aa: CASSPPHGNYGYTF

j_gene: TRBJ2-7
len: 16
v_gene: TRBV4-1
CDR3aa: CASSQELGQGHDEQYF

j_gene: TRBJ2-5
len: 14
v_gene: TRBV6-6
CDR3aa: CASSYRQIQETQYF

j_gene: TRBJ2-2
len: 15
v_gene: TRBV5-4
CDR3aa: CASSLTTTGAGELFF

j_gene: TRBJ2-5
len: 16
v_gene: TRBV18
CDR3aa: CASSPNLGTGEETQYF

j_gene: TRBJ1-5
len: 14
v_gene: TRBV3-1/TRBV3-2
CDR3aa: CASSQDRGGQPQHF

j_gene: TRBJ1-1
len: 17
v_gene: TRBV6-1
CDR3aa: CASSVRRKDRGETEAFF

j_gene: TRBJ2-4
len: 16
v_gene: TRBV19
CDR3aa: CASSTPGAGAKNIQYF

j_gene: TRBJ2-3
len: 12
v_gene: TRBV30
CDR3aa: CAWSQDRGKQYF

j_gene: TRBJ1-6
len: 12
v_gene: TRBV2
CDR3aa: CASSTGVSPLHF

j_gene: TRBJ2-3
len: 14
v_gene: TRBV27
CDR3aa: CARDFGRKAGTQYF

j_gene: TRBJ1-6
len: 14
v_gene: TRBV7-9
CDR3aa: CASSLGPTNSPLHF

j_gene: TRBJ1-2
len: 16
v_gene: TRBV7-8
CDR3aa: CASSPHQITGEGGYTF

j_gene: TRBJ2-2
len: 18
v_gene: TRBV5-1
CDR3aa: CASSSRGLAGPDTGELFF

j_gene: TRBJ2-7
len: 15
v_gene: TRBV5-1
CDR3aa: CASSVGRDPLSEQYF

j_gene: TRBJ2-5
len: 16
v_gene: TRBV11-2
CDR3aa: CASSLEGLAGQETQYF

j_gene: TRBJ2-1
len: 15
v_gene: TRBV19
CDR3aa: CASSIAIQGYNEQFF

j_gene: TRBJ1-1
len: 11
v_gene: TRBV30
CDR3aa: CAWRGPTEAFF

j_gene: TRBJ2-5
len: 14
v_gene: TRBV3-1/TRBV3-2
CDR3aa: CASSQELGSGTQYF

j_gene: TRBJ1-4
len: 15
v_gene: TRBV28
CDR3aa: CASSLGRALNEKLFF

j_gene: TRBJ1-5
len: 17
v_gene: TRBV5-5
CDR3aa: CASSLSPTGTSNQPQHF

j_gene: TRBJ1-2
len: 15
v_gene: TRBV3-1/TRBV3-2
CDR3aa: CASSDGTAPNYGYTF

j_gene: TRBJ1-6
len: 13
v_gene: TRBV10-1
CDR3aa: CASSESARSPLHF

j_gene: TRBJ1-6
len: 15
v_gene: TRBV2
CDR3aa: CASSELGPHNSPLHF

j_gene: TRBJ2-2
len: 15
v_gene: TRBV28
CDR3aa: CASTPSTGALGELFF

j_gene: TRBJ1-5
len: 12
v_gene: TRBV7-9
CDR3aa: CASRFENQPQHF